This T cell receptor beta chain was found in a study of CD8 T cells in Susac syndrome. The RNA input was roughly 0.45 to 1 ug, and it was reverse transcribed with random hexamers. Via MiXCR, TCRdb re-called the immunoSEQ multiplex PCR reads, giving one row per CDR3 protein. The sample shows 190,000 or so distinct CDR3 sequences, about 95% of them seen only once. Germline V gives CDR1 GTSNPN, CDR2 SVGIG (reference sequence). The V end was cut by 6 bases, the J end by 2 bases, with 17 bases between. The CDR3 has 14 amino acids. V is TRBV30 and J is TRBJ2-7, with D perhaps being TRBD1 or TRBD2 (5 bases each). This clonotype originated in a human donor with multiple sclerosis. What was sequenced was CD4+ T cells from PBMCs. The CDR3 region has the DNA TGTGCCTGCCTTATCCGGCAGGGAGCCTACGAGCAGTACTTC. This gives the protein CACLIRQGAYEQYF.